The subject of this entry is one T cell receptor beta chain. The antigen is unknown. This specimen comes from a study of T cell responses to AZD1222 COVID-19 vaccine. General observations from the study: Donors, mostly white British, included more females; clonal diversity was possibly underestimated.

Germline V gene lookup returns CDR1 SGHTA and CDR2 FQGNSA. The CDR3 loop spans 16 amino acids. V lost 1 base, J lost 1 base, and 6 bases stayed unmatched. The data were produced by immunoSEQ multiplex PCR, yet TCRdb's version contains in-frame clones alone and is incomplete. The sample yields about 76,000 clones, about 74% seen once. The sequencing used peripheral blood, collected 28 days after the second dose of the MenACWY control vaccine. This sequence joins TRBV7-2 and TRBJ1-1; 7 bases align to TRBD1. This TCR was recovered from an adult who received the MenACWY meningococcal vaccine as a control. The CDR3, as DNA: TGTGCCAGCAGCTTAGGGATACACAGGGGGAACACTGAAGCTTTCTTT. It codes for CASSLGIHRGNTEAFF.